This is a list of T cell receptor beta chains from one sample in a study of T-cell reconstitution after alpha-beta-depleted transplantation in children. Via MiXCR, TCRdb re-called the PCR reads, giving one row per CDR3 protein. Of just over 350,000 distinct CDR3 sequences in the sample, about an eighth were seen once. The sample here was PBMCs, taken from the stem cell graft. Source of these receptors: a human donor who donated a stem cell graft to a child with Fanconi anemia. Both conserved end residues are part of each CDR3. The order of the fields is J gene, D gene, clone size, V gene, CDR3 protein, CDR3 DNA. A D gene is named only where the DNA matches it firmly. Only some rows state a clone size, as once, few, many or a class for expanded clones.

J gene: TRBJ2-7
D gene: NA
clone size: NA
V gene: TRBV6-1
CDR3 protein: CASSEPTGEQYF
CDR3 DNA: TGTGCCAGCAGTGAACCCACCGGCGAGCAGTACTTC

J gene: TRBJ1-4
D gene: TRBD1
clone size: many
V gene: TRBV20-1
CDR3 protein: CSARDPSGGSEKLFF
CDR3 DNA: TGCAGTGCTAGAGATCCATCAGGGGGCAGTGAAAAACTGTTTTTT

J gene: TRBJ2-3
D gene: TRBD2
clone size: few
V gene: TRBV20-1
CDR3 protein: CSAREFLAGDTDTQYF
CDR3 DNA: TGCAGTGCTAGAGAGTTCCTAGCGGGGGACACAGATACGCAGTATTTT

J gene: TRBJ2-1
D gene: NA
clone size: many
V gene: TRBV20-1
CDR3 protein: CSARGDSPYNEQFF
CDR3 DNA: TGCAGTGCTAGAGGGGACTCCCCCTACAATGAGCAGTTCTTC

J gene: TRBJ1-2
D gene: TRBD1
clone size: few
V gene: TRBV12-3/TRBV12-4
CDR3 protein: CASSIRTGSYGYTF
CDR3 DNA: TGTGCCAGCAGTATCCGGACAGGCAGCTATGGCTACACCTTC

J gene: TRBJ1-1
D gene: NA
clone size: NA
V gene: TRBV7-2
CDR3 protein: CASSEPGFEAFF
CDR3 DNA: TGTGCCAGCAGCGAGCCGGGATTTGAAGCTTTCTTT

J gene: TRBJ2-7
D gene: NA
clone size: NA
V gene: TRBV20-1
CDR3 protein: CSARSPWDNGEQYF
CDR3 DNA: TGCAGTGCTAGATCCCCATGGGACAACGGCGAGCAGTACTTC

J gene: TRBJ2-3
D gene: TRBD2
clone size: NA
V gene: TRBV29-1
CDR3 protein: CSLLGRVADTQYF
CDR3 DNA: TGCAGCCTCTTGGGGAGGGTGGCAGATACGCAGTATTTT

J gene: TRBJ1-5
D gene: NA
clone size: NA
V gene: TRBV12-3/TRBV12-4
CDR3 protein: CASSFNRGQPQHF
CDR3 DNA: TGTGCCAGCAGTTTTAATCGAGGTCAGCCCCAGCATTTT

J gene: TRBJ1-5
D gene: TRBD1
clone size: NA
V gene: TRBV7-8
CDR3 protein: CASSSLGQGDSNQPQHF
CDR3 DNA: TGTGCCAGCAGCTCCCTAGGACAGGGCGATAGCAATCAGCCCCAGCATTTT

J gene: TRBJ1-4
D gene: TRBD1
clone size: NA
V gene: TRBV3-1
CDR3 protein: CASSQDGTGRNEKLFF
CDR3 DNA: TGTGCCAGCAGCCAAGACGGGACAGGCCGAAATGAAAAACTGTTTTTT

J gene: TRBJ1-1
D gene: TRBD1
clone size: many
V gene: TRBV5-1
CDR3 protein: CASGTGDMNTEAFF
CDR3 DNA: TGCGCCAGTGGGACAGGAGATATGAACACTGAAGCTTTCTTT

J gene: TRBJ2-2
D gene: TRBD1
clone size: NA
V gene: TRBV18
CDR3 protein: CASSPDRAGAGELFF
CDR3 DNA: TGTGCCAGCTCACCTGACAGGGCCGGAGCCGGGGAGCTGTTTTTT

J gene: TRBJ1-1
D gene: NA
clone size: few
V gene: TRBV10-3
CDR3 protein: CAISESTVNTEAFF
CDR3 DNA: TGTGCCATCAGTGAGTCGACCGTGAACACTGAAGCTTTCTTT

J gene: TRBJ2-7
D gene: NA
clone size: NA
V gene: TRBV28
CDR3 protein: CASSPPWDSYEQYF
CDR3 DNA: TGTGCCAGCAGCCCCCCATGGGACTCCTACGAGCAGTACTTC

J gene: TRBJ1-5
D gene: NA
clone size: few
V gene: TRBV20-1
CDR3 protein: CSARDQTGKQPQHF
CDR3 DNA: TGCAGTGCTAGAGATCAAACGGGAAAACAGCCCCAGCATTTT

J gene: TRBJ1-6
D gene: NA
clone size: few
V gene: TRBV6-5
CDR3 protein: CASSYIAQDNSPLHF
CDR3 DNA: TGTGCCAGCAGTTACATCGCCCAGGATAATTCACCCCTCCACTTT

J gene: TRBJ2-2
D gene: NA
clone size: NA
V gene: TRBV6-5
CDR3 protein: CASSYGGAGLTGELFF
CDR3 DNA: TGTGCCAGCAGTTACGGAGGGGCAGGATTAACCGGGGAGCTGTTTTTT

J gene: TRBJ2-3
D gene: NA
clone size: many
V gene: TRBV5-1
CDR3 protein: CASSLYGGSTDTQYF
CDR3 DNA: TGCGCCAGCAGCTTGTACGGGGGTAGCACAGATACGCAGTATTTT

J gene: TRBJ2-5
D gene: NA
clone size: few
V gene: TRBV20-1
CDR3 protein: CSALDAQETQYF
CDR3 DNA: TGCAGTGCTCTTGACGCACAAGAGACCCAGTACTTC

J gene: TRBJ2-2
D gene: NA
clone size: NA
V gene: TRBV24-1
CDR3 protein: CAASDSRNSIPGELFF
CDR3 DNA: TGTGCGGCCAGTGATTCTCGAAACAGTATTCCCGGGGAGCTGTTTTTT

J gene: TRBJ2-5
D gene: NA
clone size: NA
V gene: TRBV7-8
CDR3 protein: CASRSESGVETQYF
CDR3 DNA: TGTGCCAGCAGAAGCGAATCGGGAGTGGAGACCCAGTACTTC

J gene: TRBJ1-2
D gene: TRBD1
clone size: many
V gene: TRBV4-3
CDR3 protein: CASRPGQDYGYTF
CDR3 DNA: TGCGCCAGCAGACCGGGACAGGACTATGGCTACACCTTC

J gene: TRBJ1-1
D gene: NA
clone size: many
V gene: TRBV20-1
CDR3 protein: CSAPEDEAFF
CDR3 DNA: TGCAGTGCCCCGGAGGATGAAGCTTTCTTT

J gene: TRBJ2-2
D gene: TRBD2
clone size: few
V gene: TRBV12-3/TRBV12-4
CDR3 protein: CASSVLAGATGELFF
CDR3 DNA: TGTGCCAGCAGCGTACTAGCGGGGGCGACCGGGGAGCTGTTTTTT

J gene: TRBJ2-2
D gene: NA
clone size: NA
V gene: TRBV10-1
CDR3 protein: CASSGTVTGELFF
CDR3 DNA: TGCGCCAGCAGTGGGACTGTGACCGGGGAGCTGTTTTTT